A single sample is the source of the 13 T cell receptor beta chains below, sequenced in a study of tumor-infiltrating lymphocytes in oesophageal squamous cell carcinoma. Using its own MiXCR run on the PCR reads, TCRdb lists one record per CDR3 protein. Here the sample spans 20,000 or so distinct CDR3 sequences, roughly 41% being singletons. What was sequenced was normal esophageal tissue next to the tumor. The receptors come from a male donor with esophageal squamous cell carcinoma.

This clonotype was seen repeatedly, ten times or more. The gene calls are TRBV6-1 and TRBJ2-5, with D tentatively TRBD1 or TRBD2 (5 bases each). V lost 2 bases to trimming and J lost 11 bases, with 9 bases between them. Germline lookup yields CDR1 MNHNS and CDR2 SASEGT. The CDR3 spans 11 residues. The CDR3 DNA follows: TGTGCCAGCAGTGAAATGGGGGAGCAGTACTTC. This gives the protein CASSEMGEQYF.

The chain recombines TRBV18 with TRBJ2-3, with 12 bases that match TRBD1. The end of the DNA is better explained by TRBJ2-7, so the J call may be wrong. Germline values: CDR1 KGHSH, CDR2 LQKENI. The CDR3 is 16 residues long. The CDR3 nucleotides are TGTGCCAGCTCACCACCCCAGGGACAGGGGGCAGATACGCAGTACTTC. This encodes CASSPPQGQGADTQYF.

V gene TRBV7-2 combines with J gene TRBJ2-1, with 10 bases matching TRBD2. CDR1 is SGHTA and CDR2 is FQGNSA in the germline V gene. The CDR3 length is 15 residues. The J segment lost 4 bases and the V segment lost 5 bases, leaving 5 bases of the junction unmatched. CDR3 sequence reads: CASSVGTSAYNEQFF. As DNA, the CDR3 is TGTGCCAGCAGCGTGGGGACTAGCGCTTACAATGAGCAGTTCTTC.

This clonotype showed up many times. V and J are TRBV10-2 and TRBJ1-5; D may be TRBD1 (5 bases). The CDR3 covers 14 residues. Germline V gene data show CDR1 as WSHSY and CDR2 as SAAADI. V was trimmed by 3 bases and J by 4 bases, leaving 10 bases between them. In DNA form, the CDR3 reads TGCGCCAGCAGTGATAGGGGCAGGAATCAGCCCCAGCATTTT. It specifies CASSDRGRNQPQHF.

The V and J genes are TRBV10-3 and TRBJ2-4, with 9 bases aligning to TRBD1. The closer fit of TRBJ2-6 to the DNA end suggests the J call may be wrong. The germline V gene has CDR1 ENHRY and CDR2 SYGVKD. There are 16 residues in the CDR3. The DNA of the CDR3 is TGTGCCATCAACCGACAGGGGGTGGCTGGGGCCAACGTCCTGACTTTC. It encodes CAINRQGVAGANVLTF.

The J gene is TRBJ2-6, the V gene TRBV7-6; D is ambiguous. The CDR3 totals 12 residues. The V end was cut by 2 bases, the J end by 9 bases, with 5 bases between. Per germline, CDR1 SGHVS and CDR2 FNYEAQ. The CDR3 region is CASSLTGNVLTF. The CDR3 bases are TGTGCCAGCAGCTTAACCGGCAACGTCCTGACTTTC.

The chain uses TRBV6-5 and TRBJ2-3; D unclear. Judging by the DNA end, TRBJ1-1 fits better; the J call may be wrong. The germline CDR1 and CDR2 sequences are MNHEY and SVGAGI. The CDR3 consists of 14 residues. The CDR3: CASSEYDPGTEAFF. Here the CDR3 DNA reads TGTGCCAGCAGTGAATACGACCCGGGAACTGAAGCTTTCTTT.

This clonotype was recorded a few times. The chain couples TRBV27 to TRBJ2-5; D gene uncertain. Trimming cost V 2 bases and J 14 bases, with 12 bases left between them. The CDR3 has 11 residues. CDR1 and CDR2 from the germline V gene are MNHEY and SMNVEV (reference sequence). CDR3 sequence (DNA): TGTGCCAGCAGTTTAGTTCGATGCGCCTACTTC. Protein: CASSLVRCAYF.

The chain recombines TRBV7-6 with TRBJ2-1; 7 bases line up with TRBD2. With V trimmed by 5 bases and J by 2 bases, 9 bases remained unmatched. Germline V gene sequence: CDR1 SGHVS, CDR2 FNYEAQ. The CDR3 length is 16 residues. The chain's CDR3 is CASSADLADPYNEQFF. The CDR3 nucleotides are TGTGCCAGCAGCGCCGACCTAGCGGACCCCTACAATGAGCAGTTCTTC.

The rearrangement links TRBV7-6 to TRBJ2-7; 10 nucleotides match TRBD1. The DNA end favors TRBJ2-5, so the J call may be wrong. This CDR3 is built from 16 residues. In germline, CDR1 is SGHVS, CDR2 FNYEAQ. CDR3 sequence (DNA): TGTGCCAGCAGCTCCCGGGACAGGGGAACCCAAGAGACCCAGTACTTC. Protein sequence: CASSSRDRGTQETQYF.

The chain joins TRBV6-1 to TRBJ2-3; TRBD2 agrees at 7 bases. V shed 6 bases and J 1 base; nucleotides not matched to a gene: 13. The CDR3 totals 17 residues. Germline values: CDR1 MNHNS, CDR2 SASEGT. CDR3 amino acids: CASSLMVVAGGTDTQYF. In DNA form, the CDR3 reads TGTGCCAGCAGCCTAATGGTGGTAGCGGGTGGCACAGATACGCAGTATTTT.

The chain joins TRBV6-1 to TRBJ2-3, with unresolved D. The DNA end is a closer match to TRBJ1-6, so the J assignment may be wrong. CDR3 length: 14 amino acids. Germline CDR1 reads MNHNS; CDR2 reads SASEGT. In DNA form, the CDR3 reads TGTGCCAGCGTTAGGGTGTTGGGTAATTCACCCCTCCACTTT. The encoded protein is CASVRVLGNSPLHF.

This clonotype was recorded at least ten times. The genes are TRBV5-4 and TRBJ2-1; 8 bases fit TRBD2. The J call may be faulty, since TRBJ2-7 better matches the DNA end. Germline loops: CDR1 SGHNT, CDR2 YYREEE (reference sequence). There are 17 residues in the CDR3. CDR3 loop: CASSSLTLAGYGHEQYF. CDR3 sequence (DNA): TGTGCCAGCAGCTCCCTCACCCTAGCGGGTTACGGGCACGAGCAGTACTTC.